The subject of this entry is one T cell receptor beta chain. The data stem from a study of control samples from healthy donors and cancer patients. The V gene end was trimmed by 3 bases and the J gene end by 7 bases; junction bases not matched to a gene: 4. This CDR3 region has 15 residues. CDR1 KGHSH and CDR2 LQKENI come from the germline V gene. Here immunoSEQ multiplex PCR was the method, and the copy in TCRdb shows in-frame clones only, minus some. The sample consists of some 130,000 clones, about nine tenths of them appearing once. The chain employs TRBV18 and TRBJ2-1; TRBD2 matches at 12 bases. Source material: blood. The source is a middle-aged man in good health. CDR3 DNA: TGTGCCAGCTCACCTCTAGCGGGGGGGTTTAATGAGCAGTTCTTC. Translating it yields CASSPLAGGFNEQFF.